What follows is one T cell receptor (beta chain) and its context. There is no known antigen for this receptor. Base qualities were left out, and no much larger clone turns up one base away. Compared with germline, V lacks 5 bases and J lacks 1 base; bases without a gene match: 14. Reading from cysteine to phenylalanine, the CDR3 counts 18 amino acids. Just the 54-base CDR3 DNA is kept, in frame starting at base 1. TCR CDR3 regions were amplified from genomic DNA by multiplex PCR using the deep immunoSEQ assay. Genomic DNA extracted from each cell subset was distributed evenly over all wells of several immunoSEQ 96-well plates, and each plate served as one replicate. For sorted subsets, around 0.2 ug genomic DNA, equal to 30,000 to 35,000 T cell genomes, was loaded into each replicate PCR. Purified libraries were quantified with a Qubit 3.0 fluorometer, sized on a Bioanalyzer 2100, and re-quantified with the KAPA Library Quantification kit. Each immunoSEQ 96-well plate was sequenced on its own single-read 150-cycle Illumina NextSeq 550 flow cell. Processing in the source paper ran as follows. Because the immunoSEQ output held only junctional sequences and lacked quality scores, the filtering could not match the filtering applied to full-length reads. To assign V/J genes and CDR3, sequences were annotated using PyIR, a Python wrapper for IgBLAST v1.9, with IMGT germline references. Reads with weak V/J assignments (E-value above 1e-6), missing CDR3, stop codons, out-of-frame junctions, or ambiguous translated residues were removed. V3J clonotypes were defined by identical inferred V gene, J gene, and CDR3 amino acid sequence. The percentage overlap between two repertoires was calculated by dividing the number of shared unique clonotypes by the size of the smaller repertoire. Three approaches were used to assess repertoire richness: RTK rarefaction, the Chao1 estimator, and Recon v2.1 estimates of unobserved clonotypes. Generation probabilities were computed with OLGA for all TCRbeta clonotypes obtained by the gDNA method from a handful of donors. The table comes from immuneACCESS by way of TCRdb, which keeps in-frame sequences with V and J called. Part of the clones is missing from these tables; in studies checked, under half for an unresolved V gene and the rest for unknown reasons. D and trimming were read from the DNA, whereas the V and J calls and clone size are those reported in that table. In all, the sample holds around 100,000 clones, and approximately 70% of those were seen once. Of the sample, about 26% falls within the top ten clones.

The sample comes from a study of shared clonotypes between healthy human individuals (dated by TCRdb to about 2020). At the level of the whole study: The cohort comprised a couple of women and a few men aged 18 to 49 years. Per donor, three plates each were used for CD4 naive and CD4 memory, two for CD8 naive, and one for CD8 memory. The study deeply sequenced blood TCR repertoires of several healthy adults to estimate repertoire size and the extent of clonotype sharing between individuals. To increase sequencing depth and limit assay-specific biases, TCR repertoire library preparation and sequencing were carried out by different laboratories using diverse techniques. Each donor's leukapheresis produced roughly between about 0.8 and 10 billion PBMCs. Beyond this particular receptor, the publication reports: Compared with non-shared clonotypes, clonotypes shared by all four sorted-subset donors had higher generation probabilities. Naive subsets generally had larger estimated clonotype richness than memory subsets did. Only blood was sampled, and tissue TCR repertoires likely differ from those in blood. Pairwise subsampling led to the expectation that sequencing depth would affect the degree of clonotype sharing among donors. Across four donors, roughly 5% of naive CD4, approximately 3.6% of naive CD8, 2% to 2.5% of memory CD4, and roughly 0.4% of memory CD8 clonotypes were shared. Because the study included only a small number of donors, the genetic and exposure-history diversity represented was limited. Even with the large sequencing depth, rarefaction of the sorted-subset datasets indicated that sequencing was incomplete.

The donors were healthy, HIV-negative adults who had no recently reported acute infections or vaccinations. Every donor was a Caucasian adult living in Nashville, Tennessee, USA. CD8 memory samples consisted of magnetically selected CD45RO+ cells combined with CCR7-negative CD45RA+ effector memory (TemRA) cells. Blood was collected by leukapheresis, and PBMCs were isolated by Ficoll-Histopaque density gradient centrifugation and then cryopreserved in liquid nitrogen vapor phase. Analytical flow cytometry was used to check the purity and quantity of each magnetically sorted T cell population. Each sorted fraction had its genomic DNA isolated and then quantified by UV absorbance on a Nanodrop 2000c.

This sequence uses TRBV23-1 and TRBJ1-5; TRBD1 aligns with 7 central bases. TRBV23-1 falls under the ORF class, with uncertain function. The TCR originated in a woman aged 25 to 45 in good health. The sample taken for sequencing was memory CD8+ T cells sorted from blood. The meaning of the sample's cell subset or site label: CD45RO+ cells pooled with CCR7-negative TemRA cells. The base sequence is TGCGCCAGCAGTAAACCTCGGGGGGGACAGTGGAGCAATCAGCCCCAGCATTTT. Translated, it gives CASSKPRGGQWSNQPQHF.